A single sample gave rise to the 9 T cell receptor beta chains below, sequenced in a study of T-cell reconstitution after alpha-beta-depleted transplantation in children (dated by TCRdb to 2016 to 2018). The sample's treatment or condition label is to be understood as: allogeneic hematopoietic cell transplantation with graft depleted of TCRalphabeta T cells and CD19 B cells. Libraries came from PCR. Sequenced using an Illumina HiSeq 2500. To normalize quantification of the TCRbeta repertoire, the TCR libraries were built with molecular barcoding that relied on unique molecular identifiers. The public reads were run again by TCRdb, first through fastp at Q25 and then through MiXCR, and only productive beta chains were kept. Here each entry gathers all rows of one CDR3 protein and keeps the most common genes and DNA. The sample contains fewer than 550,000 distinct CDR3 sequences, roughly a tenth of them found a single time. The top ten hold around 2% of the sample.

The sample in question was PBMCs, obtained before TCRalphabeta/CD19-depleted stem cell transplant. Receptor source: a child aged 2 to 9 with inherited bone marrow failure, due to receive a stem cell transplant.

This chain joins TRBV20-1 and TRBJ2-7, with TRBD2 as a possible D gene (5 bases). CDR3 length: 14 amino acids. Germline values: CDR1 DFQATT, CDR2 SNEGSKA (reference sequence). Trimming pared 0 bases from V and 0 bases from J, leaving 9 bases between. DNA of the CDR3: TGCAGTGCTAGAGATAAAGGGAGCTCCTACGAGCAGTACTTC. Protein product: CSARDKGSSYEQYF.

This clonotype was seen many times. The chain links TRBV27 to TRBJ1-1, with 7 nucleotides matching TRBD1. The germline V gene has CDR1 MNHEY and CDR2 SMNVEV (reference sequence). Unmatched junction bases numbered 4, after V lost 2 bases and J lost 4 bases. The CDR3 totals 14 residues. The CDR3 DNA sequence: TGTGCCAGCAGTTTAACAGGGGCGGGCACTGAAGCTTTCTTT. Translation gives CASSLTGAGTEAFF.

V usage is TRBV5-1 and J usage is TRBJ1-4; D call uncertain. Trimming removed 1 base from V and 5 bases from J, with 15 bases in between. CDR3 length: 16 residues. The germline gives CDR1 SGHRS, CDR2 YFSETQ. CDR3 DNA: TGCGCCAGCAGCTTGCGTGTGCGGACTTCAAATGAAAAACTGTTTTTT. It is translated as CASSLRVRTSNEKLFF.

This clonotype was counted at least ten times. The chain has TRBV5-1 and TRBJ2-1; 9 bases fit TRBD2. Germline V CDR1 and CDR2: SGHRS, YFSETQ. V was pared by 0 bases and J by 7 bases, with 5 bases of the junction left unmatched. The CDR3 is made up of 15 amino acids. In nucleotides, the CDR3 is TGCGCCAGCAGCTTGGCAGCGGGAGGAGGTAATGAGCAGTTCTTC. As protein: CASSLAAGGGNEQFF. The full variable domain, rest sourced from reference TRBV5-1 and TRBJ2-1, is KAGVTQTPRYLIKTRGQQVTLSCSPISGHRSVSWYQQTPGQGLQFLFEYFSETQRNKGNFPGRFSGRQFSNSRSEMNVSTLELGDSALYLCASSLAAGGGNEQFFGPGTRLTVL.

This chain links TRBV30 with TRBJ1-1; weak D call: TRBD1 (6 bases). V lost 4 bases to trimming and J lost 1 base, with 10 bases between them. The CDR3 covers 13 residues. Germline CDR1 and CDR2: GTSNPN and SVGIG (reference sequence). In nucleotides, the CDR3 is TGTGCCTGGAACGGACAGCCGAACACTGAAGCTTTCTTT. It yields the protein CAWNGQPNTEAFF.

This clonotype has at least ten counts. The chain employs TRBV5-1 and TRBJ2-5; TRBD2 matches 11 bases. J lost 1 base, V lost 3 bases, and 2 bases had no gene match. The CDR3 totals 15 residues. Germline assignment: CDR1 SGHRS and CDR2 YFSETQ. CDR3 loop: CASSWTSGPQETQYF. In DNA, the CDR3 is TGCGCCAGCAGCTGGACTAGCGGGCCCCAAGAGACCCAGTACTTC.

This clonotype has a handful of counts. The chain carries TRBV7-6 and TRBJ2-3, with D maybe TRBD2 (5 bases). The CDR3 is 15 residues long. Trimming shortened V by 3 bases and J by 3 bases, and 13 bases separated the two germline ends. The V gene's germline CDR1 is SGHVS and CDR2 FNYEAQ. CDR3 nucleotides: TGTGCCAGCAGCTTTCAACTCCCGGGGACAGATACGCAGTATTTT. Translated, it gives CASSFQLPGTDTQYF.

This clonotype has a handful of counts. In nucleotides, the CDR3 is TGCGCCAGCAGCCTCCCGGGGGGGTACCAAGAGACCCAGTACTTC. As protein: CASSLPGGYQETQYF. The rearrangement uses TRBV5-1 and TRBJ2-5; 8 bases fit TRBD2. V dropped 4 bases and J dropped 0; count of bases not matched to a gene: 5. This CDR3 is built from 15 residues. Germline V lookup: CDR1 SGHRS, CDR2 YFSETQ.

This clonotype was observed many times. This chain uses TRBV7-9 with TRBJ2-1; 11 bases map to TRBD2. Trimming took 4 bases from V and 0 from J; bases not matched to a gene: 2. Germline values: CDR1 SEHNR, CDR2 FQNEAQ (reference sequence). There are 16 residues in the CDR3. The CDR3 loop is CASSSTSGSSYNEQFF. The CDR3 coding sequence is TGTGCCAGCAGCTCAACTAGCGGGAGCTCCTACAATGAGCAGTTCTTC.